This entry features one T cell receptor beta chain sequence. There is no known antigen for this receptor. There are no base qualities to consult, and no much larger clone falls within one base. This sample stems from a study of blood T cell repertoires in COVID-19 (TCRdb year 2020). About the investigation overall: Collaborator samples came from the United States, Italy and Spain and covered acute and convalescent phases of COVID-19. The prospective study material was composed of cDNA or gDNA derived from T cells, B-cell-depleted T cells, or PBMCs. The dataset comprised deeply sampled blood TCRbeta repertoires from subjects exposed to, actively infected with, or recovered from COVID-19. The repertoires were released in a freely available public database intended as a resource for research on the immune response to SARS-CoV-2. Samples were obtained from the ongoing ImmuneRACE study (first 160 participants) and from over 1,000 subjects provided by 6 global collaborators. The sample metadata nearly always contained a de-identified subject ID, COVID-19 status, age in years and sex. HLA class I and class II types, where available, came from metadata supplied by the sample provider rather than from assay-based typing. Study-wide conclusions, independent of this receptor: How much clinical and demographic metadata was included differed by source and by participant, and the metadata was provided uncurated.

V is trimmed back by 7 bases and J by 2 bases, and the junction contains 2 bases that no gene match accounts for. In the germline V gene, CDR1 corresponds to MNHEY and CDR2 to SVGAGI. The CDR3 contains 13 residues, cysteine and phenylalanine counted. Only the CDR3 DNA is retained, 39 bases long and in frame from the first base. Each collaborating institution followed its own protocols to collect whole blood in K2EDTA tubes. For TCRbeta analysis, collaborators shipped samples as frozen whole blood, isolated PBMCs, or DNA extracted from either of those sample types. TCRbeta CDR3 regions were amplified from genomic DNA using the immunoSEQ Assay, a bias-controlled multiplex PCR. The study's own analysis went as follows. Nucleated cell counts per sample were estimated from amplification of reference gene primers within the assay. To quantify the absolute abundance of each unique TCRbeta CDR3 rearrangement, sequence reads were collapsed and filtered. For each sample, productive Simpson clonality was calculated as the square root of Simpson's diversity index across productive rearrangements. The table comes from immuneACCESS by way of TCRdb, which keeps in-frame sequences with V and J called. Part of the clones is missing from these tables; in studies checked, under half for an unresolved V gene and the rest for unknown reasons. V and J calls and clone size are copied from that table; D and trimming were computed from the DNA. A total of tens of thousands of clones appear in this sample, around 93% of them only once. Under 2.5% of the sample is in the top ten clones.

The TCR originated in a human donor with active COVID-19. The donor label of this sample is uncertain. The sequencing input was peripheral blood. The chain was built from TRBV6-5 and TRBJ2-5, with TRBD2 identical over 9 junction bases. The nucleotide sequence reads TGTGCCAGCAACCTAGCGGGACAAGAGACCCAGTACTTC. This codes for CASNLAGQETQYF.